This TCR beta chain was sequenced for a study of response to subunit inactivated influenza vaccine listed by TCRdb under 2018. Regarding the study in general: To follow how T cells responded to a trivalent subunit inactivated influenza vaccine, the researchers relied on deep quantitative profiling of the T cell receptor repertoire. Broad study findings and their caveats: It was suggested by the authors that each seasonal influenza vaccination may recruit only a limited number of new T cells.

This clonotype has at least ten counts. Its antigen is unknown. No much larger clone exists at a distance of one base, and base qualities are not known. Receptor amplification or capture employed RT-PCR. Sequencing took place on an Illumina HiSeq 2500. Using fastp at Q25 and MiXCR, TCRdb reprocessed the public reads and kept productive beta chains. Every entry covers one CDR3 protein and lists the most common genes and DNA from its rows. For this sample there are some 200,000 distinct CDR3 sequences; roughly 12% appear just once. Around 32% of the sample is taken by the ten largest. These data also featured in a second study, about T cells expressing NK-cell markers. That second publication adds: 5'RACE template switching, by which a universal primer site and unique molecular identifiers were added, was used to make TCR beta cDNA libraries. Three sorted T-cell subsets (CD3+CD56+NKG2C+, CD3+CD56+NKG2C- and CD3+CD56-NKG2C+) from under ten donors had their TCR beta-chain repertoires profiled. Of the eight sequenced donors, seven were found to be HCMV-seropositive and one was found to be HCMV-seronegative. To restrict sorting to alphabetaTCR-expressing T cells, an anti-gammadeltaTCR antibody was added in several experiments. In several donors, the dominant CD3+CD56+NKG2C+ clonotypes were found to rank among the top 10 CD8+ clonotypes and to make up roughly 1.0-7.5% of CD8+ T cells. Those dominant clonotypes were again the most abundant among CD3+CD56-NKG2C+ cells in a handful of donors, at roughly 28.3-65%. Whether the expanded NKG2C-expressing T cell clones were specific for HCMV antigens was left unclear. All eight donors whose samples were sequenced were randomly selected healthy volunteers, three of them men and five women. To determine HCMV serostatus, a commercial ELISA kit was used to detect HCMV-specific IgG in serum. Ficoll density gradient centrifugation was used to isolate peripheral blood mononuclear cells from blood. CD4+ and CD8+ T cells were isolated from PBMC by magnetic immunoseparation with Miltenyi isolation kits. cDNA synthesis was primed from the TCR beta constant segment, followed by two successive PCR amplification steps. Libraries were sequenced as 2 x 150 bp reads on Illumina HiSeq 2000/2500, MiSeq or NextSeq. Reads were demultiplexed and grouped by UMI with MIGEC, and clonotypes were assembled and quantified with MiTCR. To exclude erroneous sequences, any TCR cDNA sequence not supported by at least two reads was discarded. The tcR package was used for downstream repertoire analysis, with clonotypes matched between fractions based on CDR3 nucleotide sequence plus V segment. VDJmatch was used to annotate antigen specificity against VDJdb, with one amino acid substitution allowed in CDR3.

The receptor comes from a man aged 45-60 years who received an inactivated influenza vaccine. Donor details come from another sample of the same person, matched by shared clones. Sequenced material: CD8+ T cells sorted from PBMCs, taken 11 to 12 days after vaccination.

The DNA is as follows: TGTGCCAGCAGTGAATCCTCGGGCCACCAAGAGACCCAGTACTTC. Translated, this is CASSESSGHQETQYF. This chain joins TRBV25-1 to TRBJ2-5; the D gene is not confidently resolved. V sheds 1 base and J sheds 0 bases, leaving 9 bases between their ends. The CDR3 sequence holds 15 residues, the cysteine and phenylalanine included. Kept here is only the CDR3 DNA, which spans 45 bases and is read in frame from base 1. Reading the germline V gene gives CDR1 MGHDK and CDR2 SYGVNS. The CDR3 plus the reference TRBV25-1 and TRBJ2-5 genes for the other parts give the full variable domain: EADIYQTPRYLVIGTGKKITLECSQTMGHDKMYWYQQDPGMELHLIHYSYGVNSTEKGDLSSESTVSRIRTEHFPLTLESARPSHTSQYLCASSESSGHQETQYFGPGTRLLVL.